This T cell receptor beta chain stems from a study of cytomegalovirus exposure and HLA in healthy donors. About this clone itself: The target antigen is unknown.

Findings and limits, study-wide: For TCR beta chains, V- and J-gene trimming was later linked to a missense DCLRE1C variant.

With 60 Vbeta and 13 Jbeta primers, the PCR was carried out. Measured with immunoSEQ multiplex PCR; TCRdb has only the in-frame clones, and not every one. This table holds roughly 98,000 clones, around 73% found once. CDR1 is MDHEN, CDR2 SYDVKM, per germline. The CDR3 is 16 residues long. V lost 7 bases, J lost 5 bases, and 12 bases stayed unmatched. This clonotype was obtained from a middle-aged man in good health and CMV-seronegative. The sequenced sample consisted of PBMCs. The chain couples TRBV28 to TRBJ2-2; 8 bases are a match to TRBD2. CDR3: CASIAGSGSWTGELFF. Here the CDR3 DNA reads TGTGCCAGCATAGCCGGGAGCGGGAGTTGGACCGGGGAGCTGTTTTTT.